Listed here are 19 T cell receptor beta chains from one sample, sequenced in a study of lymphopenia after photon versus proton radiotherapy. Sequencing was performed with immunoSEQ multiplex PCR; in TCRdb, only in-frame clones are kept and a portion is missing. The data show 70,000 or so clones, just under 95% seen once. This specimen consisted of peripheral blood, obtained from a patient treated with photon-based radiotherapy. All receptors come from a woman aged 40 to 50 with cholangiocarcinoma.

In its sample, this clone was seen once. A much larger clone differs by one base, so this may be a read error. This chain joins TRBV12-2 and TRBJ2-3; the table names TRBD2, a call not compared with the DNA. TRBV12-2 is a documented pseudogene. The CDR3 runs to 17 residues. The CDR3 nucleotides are TGTGCAAGTTGCTTTATACTAGCGGGAGGCCGCGGGCATACGCAGTATTTT. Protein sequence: CASCFILAGGRGHTQYF.

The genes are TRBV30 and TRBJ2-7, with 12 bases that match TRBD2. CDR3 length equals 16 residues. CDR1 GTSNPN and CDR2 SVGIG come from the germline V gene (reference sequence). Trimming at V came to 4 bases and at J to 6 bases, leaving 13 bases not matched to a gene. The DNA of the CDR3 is TGTGCCTGGATCCCTGGACTAGCGGGACAGAGCTCCGAGCAGTACTTC. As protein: CAWIPGLAGQSSEQYF. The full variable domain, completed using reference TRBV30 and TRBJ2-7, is SQTIHQWPATLVQPVGSPLSLECTVEGTSNPNLYWYRQAAGRGLQLLFYSVGIGQISSEVPQNLSASRPQDRQFILSSKKLLLSDSGFYLCAWIPGLAGQSSEQYFGPGTRLTVT.

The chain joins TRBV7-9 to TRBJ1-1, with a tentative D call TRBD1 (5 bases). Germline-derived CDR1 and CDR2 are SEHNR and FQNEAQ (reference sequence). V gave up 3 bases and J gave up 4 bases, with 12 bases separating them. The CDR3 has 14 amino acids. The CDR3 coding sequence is TGTGCCAGCAGCTTCGGGGGGTCGGGCACTGAAGCTTTCTTT. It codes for CASSFGGSGTEAFF.

CDR3 region: CASSSETPPTLYSNQPQHF. In DNA form, the CDR3 reads TGTGCCAGCAGCTCAGAGACACCCCCGACTCTATATAGCAATCAGCCCCAGCATTTT. The J gene is TRBJ1-5, the V gene TRBV11-3; D gene ambiguous. Between the trimmed V and J ends, which lost 4 bases and 0 bases, there was a span of 22 bases. The CDR3 covers 19 residues. Germline lookup yields CDR1 SGHNT and CDR2 YENEEA.

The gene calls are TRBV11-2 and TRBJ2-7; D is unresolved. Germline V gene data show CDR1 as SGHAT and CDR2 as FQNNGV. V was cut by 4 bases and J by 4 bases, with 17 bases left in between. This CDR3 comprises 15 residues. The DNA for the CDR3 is TGTGCCAGCAGCTCCCTTATAGACCCACCATACGAGCAGTACTTC. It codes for CASSSLIDPPYEQYF.

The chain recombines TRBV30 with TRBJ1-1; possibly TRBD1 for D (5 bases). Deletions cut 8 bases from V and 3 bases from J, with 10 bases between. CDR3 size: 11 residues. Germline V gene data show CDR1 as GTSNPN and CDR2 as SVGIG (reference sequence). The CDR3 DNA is TGTGCCAGTGACAGTTACACTGAAGCTTTCTTT. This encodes CASDSYTEAFF.

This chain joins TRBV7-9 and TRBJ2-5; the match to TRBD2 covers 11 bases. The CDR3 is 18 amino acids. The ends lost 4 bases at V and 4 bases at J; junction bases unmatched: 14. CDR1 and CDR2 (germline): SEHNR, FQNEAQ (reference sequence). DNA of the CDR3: TGTGCCAGCAGCTACCCCCTAGGTAGCGGGAGGGCGGGAGAGACCCAGTACTTC. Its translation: CASSYPLGSGRAGETQYF.

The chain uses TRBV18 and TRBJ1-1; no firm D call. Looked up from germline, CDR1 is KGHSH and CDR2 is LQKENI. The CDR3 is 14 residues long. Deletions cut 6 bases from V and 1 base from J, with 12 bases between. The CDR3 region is CASSILNWNTEAFF. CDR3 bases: TGTGCCAGCTCGATTTTAAACTGGAACACTGAAGCTTTCTTT. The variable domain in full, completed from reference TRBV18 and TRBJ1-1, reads NAGVMQNPRHLVRRRGQEARLRCSPMKGHSHVYWYRQLPEEGLKFMVYLQKENIIDESGMPKERFSAEFPKEGPSILRIQQVVRGDSAAYFCASSILNWNTEAFFGQGTRLTVV.

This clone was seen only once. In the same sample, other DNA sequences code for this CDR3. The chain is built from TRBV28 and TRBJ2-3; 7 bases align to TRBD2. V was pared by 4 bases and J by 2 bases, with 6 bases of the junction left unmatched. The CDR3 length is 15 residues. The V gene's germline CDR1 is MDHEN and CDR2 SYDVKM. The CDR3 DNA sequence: TGTGCCAGCAGTTCCGGGGGGACTAACACAGATACGCAGTATTTT. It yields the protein CASSSGGTNTDTQYF.

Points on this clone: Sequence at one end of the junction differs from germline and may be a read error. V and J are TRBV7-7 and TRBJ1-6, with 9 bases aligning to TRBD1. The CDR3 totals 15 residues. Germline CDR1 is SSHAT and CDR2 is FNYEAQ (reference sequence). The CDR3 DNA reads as TGTGCTAGCAGCTCAGGGACAGGGAGAAATTCACCCCTCCACTTT. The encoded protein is CASSSGTGRNSPLHF.

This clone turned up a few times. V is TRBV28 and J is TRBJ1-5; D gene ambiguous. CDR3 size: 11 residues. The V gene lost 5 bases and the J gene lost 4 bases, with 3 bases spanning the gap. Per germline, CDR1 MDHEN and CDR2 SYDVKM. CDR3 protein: CASSTNQPQHF. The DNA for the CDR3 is TGTGCCAGCAGTACAAATCAGCCCCAGCATTTT.

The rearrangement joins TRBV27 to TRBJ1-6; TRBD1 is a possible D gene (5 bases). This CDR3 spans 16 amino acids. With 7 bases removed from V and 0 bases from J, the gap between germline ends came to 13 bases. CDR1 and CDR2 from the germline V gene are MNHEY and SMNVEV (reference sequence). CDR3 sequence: CASTRDRSSYNSPLHF. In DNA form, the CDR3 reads TGTGCCAGCACCCGGGACCGAAGCTCCTATAATTCACCCCTCCACTTT.

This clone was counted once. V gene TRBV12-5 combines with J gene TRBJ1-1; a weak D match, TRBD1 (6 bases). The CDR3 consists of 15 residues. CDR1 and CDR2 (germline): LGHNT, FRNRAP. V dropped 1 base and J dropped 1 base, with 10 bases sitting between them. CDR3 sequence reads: CASGLGGQPNTEAFF. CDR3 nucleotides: TGTGCTAGTGGTTTGGGGGGACAACCGAACACTGAAGCTTTCTTT. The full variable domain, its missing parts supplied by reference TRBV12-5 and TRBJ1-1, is DARVTQTPRHKVTEMGQEVTMRCQPILGHNTVFWYRQTMMQGLELLAYFRNRAPLDDSGMPKDRFSAEMPDATLATLKIQPSEPRDSAVYFCASGLGGQPNTEAFFGQGTRLTVV.

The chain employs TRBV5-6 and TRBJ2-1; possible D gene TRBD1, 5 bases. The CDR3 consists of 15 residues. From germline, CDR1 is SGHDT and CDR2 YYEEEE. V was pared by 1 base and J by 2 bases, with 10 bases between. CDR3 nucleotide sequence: TGTGCCAGCAGCTTGCGATGGGGCACCTACAATGAGCAGTTCTTC. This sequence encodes CASSLRWGTYNEQFF.

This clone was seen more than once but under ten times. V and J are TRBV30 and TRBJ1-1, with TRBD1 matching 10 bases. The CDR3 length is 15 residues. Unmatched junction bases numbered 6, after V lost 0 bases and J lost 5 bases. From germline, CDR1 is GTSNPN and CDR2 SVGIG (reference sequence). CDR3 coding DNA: TGTGCCTGGAGTGTTAGACAGGGGGCAGGGACTGAAGCTTTCTTT. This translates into CAWSVRQGAGTEAFF.

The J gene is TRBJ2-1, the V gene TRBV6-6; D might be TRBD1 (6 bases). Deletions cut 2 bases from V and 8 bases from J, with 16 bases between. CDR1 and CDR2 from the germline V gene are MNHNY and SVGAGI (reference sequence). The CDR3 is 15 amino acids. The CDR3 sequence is CASSYVRGILDEQFF. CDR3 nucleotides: TGTGCCAGCAGTTACGTCAGGGGAATTTTGGATGAGCAGTTCTTC.

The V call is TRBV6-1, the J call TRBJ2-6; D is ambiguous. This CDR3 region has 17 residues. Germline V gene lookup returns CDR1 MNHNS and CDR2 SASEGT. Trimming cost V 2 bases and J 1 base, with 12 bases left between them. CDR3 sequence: CASSELARKSGANVLTF. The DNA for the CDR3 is TGTGCCAGCAGTGAACTGGCCAGGAAGTCTGGGGCCAACGTCCTGACTTTC.

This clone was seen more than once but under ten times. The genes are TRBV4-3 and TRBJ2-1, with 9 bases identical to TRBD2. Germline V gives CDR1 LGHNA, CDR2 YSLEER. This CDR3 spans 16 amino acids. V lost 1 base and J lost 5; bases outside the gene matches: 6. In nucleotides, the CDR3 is TGCGCCAGCAGCCAAGGTGCTAGCGGGAATGACAATGAGCAGTTCTTC. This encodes CASSQGASGNDNEQFF.

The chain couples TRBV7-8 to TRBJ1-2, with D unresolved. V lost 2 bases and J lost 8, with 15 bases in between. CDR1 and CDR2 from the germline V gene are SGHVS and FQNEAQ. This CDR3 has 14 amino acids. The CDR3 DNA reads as TGTGCCAGCAGCTTAACCCTCAGGTTGGGGGGCTACACCTTC. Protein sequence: CASSLTLRLGGYTF.